The T cell receptor beta chain described here comes from a study of T cells in Graves' hyperthyroidism and ophthalmopathy. About the study: Peripheral blood was obtained at initial diagnosis, preceding any treatment.

Many counts were recorded for this clonotype. Its target is not known. CDR1 and CDR2 (germline): SGHRS, YFSETQ. The CDR3 has 15 residues. V dropped 4 bases and J dropped 0; count of bases not matched to a gene: 4. TCR beta CDR3 region amplification was performed from RNA transcripts. RT-PCR in the first round (using the HTBI primer set) targeted the TCR CDR3. Using its own MiXCR run on the multiplex PCR reads, TCRdb lists one record per CDR3 protein. The sample carries some 300,000 distinct CDR3 sequences, approximately 18% recorded once. Study-wide results and caveats: Ophthalmopathy was separated from stable hyperthyroidism by a 13 V-J model.

The specimen was blood. This TCR was sampled from a man aged 45-60 years with Graves' ophthalmopathy. The chain employs TRBV5-1 and TRBJ2-3, with 8 bases matching TRBD1. CDR3: CASSNGQGSTDTQYF. The DNA of the CDR3 is TGCGCCAGCAGCAACGGACAGGGTAGCACAGATACGCAGTATTTT.